This TCR beta chain was captured in a study of blood T cell repertoires in COVID-19. Across the study: Some COVID-19 samples were acute and others convalescent; all came from the United States, Italy and Spain. In each case, the material was cDNA or gDNA derived from T cells, B-cell-depleted T cells, or PBMCs.

V gave up 0 bases and J gave up 5 bases, with 16 bases separating them. Looked up from germline, CDR1 is SEHNR and CDR2 is FQNEAQ (reference sequence). CDR3 length: 16 amino acids. As originally analysed: Amplification of reference gene primers was used by the study to estimate nucleated cell counts. Using immunoSEQ multiplex PCR, the repertoire was profiled, and TCRdb retains in-frame clones only, with some absent. Clonal size and the V and J genes are those of that table, whereas D and trimming came from the DNA. The sample contains around 37,000 clones, roughly 84% of which appear only once. This TCR was recovered from a human donor in a cohort sampled during active COVID-19. This sequence joins TRBV7-9 and TRBJ1-2; D is possibly TRBD1 (5 bases). Material: peripheral blood. CDR3 sequence (DNA): TGTGCCAGCAGCTTAGCGGGGCCAGGCGTCCGATATGGCTACACCTTC. Translating it yields CASSLAGPGVRYGYTF.